Sequencing of this TCR beta chain was carried out in a study of CD8+ T cells in alopecia areata. With regard to this clone: Its antigen is currently unknown.

Extraction and reverse transcription of RNA yielded cDNA as the sequencing template. Repertoires were generated with immunoSEQ multiplex PCR, while TCRdb's copy carries only in-frame clones and drops some. Of hundreds of thousands of clones detected, about 68% appear once; the ten largest clones hold 1% to 1.5%. Study observations and caveats: There were also resident alphabeta T cells of normal skin sequenced in scalp samples.

This specimen consisted of CD4+ T cells sorted from blood, obtained at week 0. This sequence originates from a human donor with alopecia areata.

CDR3 sequence (DNA): TGTGCCAGCGGGGCAGGACCCACCGGGGAGCTGTTTTTT. Its translation: CASGAGPTGELFF. V is TRBV6-5 and J is TRBJ2-2, with a tentative D call TRBD1 (5 bases). The CDR3 is 13 residues long. Between the trimmed V and J ends, which lost 8 bases and 4 bases, there was a span of 11 bases. Per the germline V gene, CDR1 is MNHEY and CDR2 is SVGAGI.